These 21 T cell receptor beta chains were all obtained from the same sample, sequenced in a study of beta chain features in type 1 diabetes. Study-wide findings and caveats: TCRB CDR3s were moderately but significantly shorter in Type 1 diabetes patients in all four CD4+ subsets.

No antigen is known for these receptors. What was sequenced were expressed TCRB transcripts, since all of the isolated RNA had been reverse transcribed. Sequencing was performed with immunoSEQ multiplex PCR; in TCRdb, only in-frame clones are kept and a portion is missing. The sample yields 200,000 to 300,000 clones, roughly 20% seen once. The sequenced sample consisted of naive CD4+ T cells from blood. These receptors were taken from a woman aged 40 to 50 with type 1 diabetes.

This clone occurred a few times. The J gene is TRBJ1-1, the V gene TRBV19; a weak D match, TRBD1 (5 bases). V was pared by 7 bases and J by 4 bases, with 22 bases between. This CDR3 has 16 amino acids. Germline-derived CDR1 and CDR2 are LNHDA and SQIVND (reference sequence). The CDR3 protein is CASTQFLAGGSTEAFF. In nucleotides, the CDR3 is TGTGCCAGTACCCAATTCCTCGCCGGGGGGAGCACTGAAGCTTTCTTT.

This chain uses TRBV18 with TRBJ2-1; 9 nucleotides align to TRBD1. The CDR3 spans 15 residues. J gave up 4 bases and V 2 bases, and 3 bases lay outside the gene matches. CDR1 and CDR2 (germline): KGHSH, LQKENI. CDR3 in amino acids: CASSPGTGSYNEQFF. DNA for the CDR3: TGTGCCAGCTCACCAGGGACAGGGTCGTACAATGAGCAGTTCTTC.

This chain connects TRBV7-2 to TRBJ2-5, with TRBD2 as a possible D gene (6 bases). Germline CDR1 and CDR2: SGHTA and FQGNSA. The V end lost 4 bases, the J end lost 2 bases, and 8 bases lay between the germline ends. The CDR3 runs 13 residues. In DNA form, the CDR3 reads TGTGCCAGCAGCTGGGACTTTCAAGAGACCCAGTACTTC. This codes for CASSWDFQETQYF. Full variable domain (rest looked up from reference TRBV7-2 and TRBJ2-5): GAGVSQSPSNKVTEKGKDVELRCDPISGHTALYWYRQSLGQGLEFLIYFQGNSAPDKSGLPSDRFSAERTGGSVSTLTIQRTQQEDSAVYLCASSWDFQETQYFGPGTRLLVL.

The chain employs TRBV6-6 and TRBJ2-1; 12 nucleotides match TRBD2. Germline CDR1 is MNHNY and CDR2 is SVGAGI (reference sequence). The CDR3 has 13 amino acids. Germline trimming cut 10 bases from V and 8 bases from J; bases unmatched to any gene: 6. The CDR3 nucleotides are TGTGCCATCCGGACTAGCGGGGAGTATGAGCAGTTCTTC. This translates into CAIRTSGEYEQFF.

DNA for the CDR3: TGTGCCAGCAGCGTAGTAGGGGGTTCTAGAGCTTTCTTT. It is translated as CASSVVGGSRAFF. V and J are TRBV9 and TRBJ1-1, with D perhaps TRBD1 (6 bases). CDR1 and CDR2 (germline): SGDLS, YYNGEE. Trimming removed 0 bases at V and 10 bases at J, with 13 bases between. The CDR3 has 13 amino acids.

This clone appeared a few times. The V and J genes are TRBV27 and TRBJ2-7; 8 nucleotides align to TRBD1. The germline CDR1 and CDR2 sequences are MNHEY and SMNVEV (reference sequence). The CDR3 sequence is 13 residues long. The V gene end was trimmed by 6 bases and the J gene end by 2 bases; junction bases not matched to a gene: 3. CDR3 nucleotides: TGTGCCAGCAGGAAGACAGGGGCCTACGAGCAGTACTTC. Translated: CASRKTGAYEQYF.

In its sample, this clone was seen a few times. The chain carries TRBV7-2 and TRBJ2-7; D not certain. Per germline, CDR1 SGHTA and CDR2 FQGNSA. The CDR3 totals 16 residues. Deletions cut 0 bases from V and 1 base from J, with 13 bases between. CDR3 sequence: CASSLAGTVDSYEQYF. The CDR3 nucleotides read TGTGCCAGCAGCTTAGCGGGTACAGTAGATTCCTACGAGCAGTACTTC.

This clone was seen only a few times. The V call is TRBV29-1, the J call TRBJ2-7; 10 nucleotides align to TRBD1. J was trimmed by 2 bases and V by 7 bases; bases with no gene match: 8. There are 14 residues in the CDR3. Germline CDR1 SQVTM, CDR2 ANQGSEA. The CDR3 reads CSARGQGNAYEQYF. The CDR3 nucleotides read TGCAGCGCCCGGGGACAGGGGAACGCCTACGAGCAGTACTTC.

V gene TRBV30 combines with J gene TRBJ2-5, with 12 positions matching TRBD2. V shed 4 bases and J 5 bases; nucleotides not matched to a gene: 11. The CDR3 is made up of 16 amino acids. Germline V CDR1 and CDR2: GTSNPN, SVGIG (reference sequence). The CDR3 sequence: CAWNPSGRVAWETQYF. In DNA, the CDR3 is TGTGCCTGGAACCCTAGCGGGAGGGTTGCGTGGGAGACCCAGTACTTC. The variable domain in full, with the rest retrieved from reference TRBV30 and TRBJ2-5, is SQTIHQWPATLVQPVGSPLSLECTVEGTSNPNLYWYRQAAGRGLQLLFYSVGIGQISSEVPQNLSASRPQDRQFILSSKKLLLSDSGFYLCAWNPSGRVAWETQYFGPGTRLLVL.

This clone was counted a few times. V and J are TRBV18 and TRBJ2-7, with 8 bases fitting TRBD2. Looked up from germline, CDR1 is KGHSH and CDR2 is LQKENI. This CDR3 is 13 amino acids long. V lost 6 bases, J lost 7 bases, and 8 bases stayed unmatched. As DNA, the CDR3 is TGTGCCAGCTCCCCTGGACTAGCCAGGGAGCAGTACTTC. Residues: CASSPGLAREQYF.

This clone was detected only a few times. The chain joins TRBV7-2 to TRBJ2-5; TRBD1 aligns across 8 bases. The CDR3 covers 12 residues. With 5 bases clipped from V and 5 bases from J, the junction kept 1 base outside the gene matches. Per germline, CDR1 SGHTA and CDR2 FQGNSA. CDR3 sequence (DNA): TGTGCCAGCAGCCACAGGGGGGAGACCCAGTACTTC. Protein sequence: CASSHRGETQYF.

In this sample, this clone turned up a few times. This chain connects TRBV19 to TRBJ1-1, with a possible D match to TRBD1 (5 bases). Trimming stripped 5 bases from V and 4 bases from J, with 11 bases between. From germline, CDR1 is LNHDA and CDR2 SQIVND (reference sequence). The CDR3 consists of 13 residues. The CDR3 protein is CASSPRTPTEAFF. In DNA, the CDR3 is TGTGCCAGTAGTCCCCGGACACCCACTGAAGCTTTCTTT.

There are a few counts of this clone. This chain connects TRBV7-9 to TRBJ1-1; D is unresolved. V lost 2 bases and J 3 bases, leaving 7 bases between the germline ends. The V gene's germline CDR1 is SEHNR and CDR2 FQNEAQ (reference sequence). This CDR3 is 13 amino acids long. The CDR3 is CASSLTPDTEAFF. CDR3 sequence (DNA): TGTGCCAGCAGCTTAACACCTGACACTGAAGCTTTCTTT.

This clone was counted a few times. The chain carries TRBV7-9 and TRBJ2-5, with unresolved D. V lost 5 bases and J lost 2, with 6 bases in between. The germline CDR1 and CDR2 sequences are SEHNR and FQNEAQ (reference sequence). The CDR3 covers 12 residues. Here the CDR3 reads CASSRSQETQYF. The CDR3 nucleotides read TGTGCCAGCAGCCGGTCGCAAGAGACCCAGTACTTC.

This clone was seen only a few times. V usage is TRBV5-1 and J usage is TRBJ2-7; D is undetermined. This CDR3 is 15 amino acids long. The V end lost 0 bases, the J end lost 0 bases, and 10 bases lay between the germline ends. Germline V gives CDR1 SGHRS, CDR2 YFSETQ. CDR3 amino acids: CASSLGAPSSYEQYF. As DNA, the CDR3 is TGCGCCAGCAGCTTGGGGGCACCCAGCTCCTACGAGCAGTACTTC.

J is TRBJ1-5 and V is TRBV18; D might be TRBD1 (5 bases). This CDR3 has 14 residues. The V end was cut by 3 bases, the J end by 6 bases, with 12 bases between. Germline CDR1 KGHSH, CDR2 LQKENI. CDR3 residues: CASSPPGGSQPQHF. CDR3 coding DNA: TGTGCCAGCTCACCGCCTGGGGGGAGTCAGCCCCAGCATTTT.

This chain joins TRBV18 and TRBJ1-2; the match to TRBD1 covers 10 bases. Losses at the gene ends were 3 bases for V and 7 bases for J; bases not matched to a gene: 8. The germline V gene encodes CDR1 KGHSH and CDR2 LQKENI. The CDR3 has 15 amino acids. CDR3 in DNA: TGTGCCAGCTCACCTATACGACAGGGGGCTGGTGGCTACACCTTC. Translating it yields CASSPIRQGAGGYTF.

The chain is built from TRBV7-2 and TRBJ1-1, with D tentatively TRBD1 (5 bases). V was clipped by 4 bases and J by 10 bases, with 13 bases between them. Germline CDR1 is SGHTA and CDR2 is FQGNSA. The CDR3 is 12 amino acids. The CDR3 DNA reads as TGTGCCAGCAGCTCGGATCGGGGACTAGCTTTCTTT. Translating it yields CASSSDRGLAFF.

The sample holds a few counts of this clone. The chain carries TRBV7-2 and TRBJ2-3; 16 nucleotides agree with TRBD2. The length of the CDR3 is 17 residues. The J segment lost 4 bases and the V segment lost 5 bases, leaving 6 bases of the junction unmatched. From germline, CDR1 is SGHTA and CDR2 FQGNSA. CDR3 loop: CASSKGLAGGRADTQYF. In nucleotides, the CDR3 is TGTGCCAGCAGCAAGGGACTAGCGGGGGGGCGAGCAGATACGCAGTATTTT.

This rearrangement joins TRBV5-1 to TRBJ2-7; the D is unclear. Per the germline V gene, CDR1 is SGHRS and CDR2 is YFSETQ. Trimming cost V 4 bases and J 5 bases, with 10 bases left between them. The CDR3 consists of 12 residues. The CDR3, as DNA: TGCGCCAGCAGCCCACGATACAACGAGCAGTACTTC. Encoded protein: CASSPRYNEQYF.

This clone was observed a handful of times. V and J are TRBV2 and TRBJ2-1, with TRBD2 matching over 7 bases. CDR1 is SNHLY and CDR2 is FYNNEI in the germline V gene. This CDR3 region has 16 residues. J was trimmed by 9 bases and V by 3 bases; bases with no gene match: 14. CDR3 amino acids: CASSESAGEVGREQFF. CDR3 coding DNA: TGTGCCAGCAGTGAGTCGGCGGGAGAGGTTGGGCGTGAGCAGTTCTTC. The variable domain in full, with the rest retrieved from reference TRBV2 and TRBJ2-1, is EPEVTQTPSHQVTQMGQEVILRCVPISNHLYFYWYRQILGQKVEFLVSFYNNEISEKSEIFDDQFSVERPDGSNFTLKIRSTKLEDSAMYFCASSESAGEVGREQFFGPGTRLTVL.